Presented here are 16 T cell receptor beta chains from one specimen sequenced in a study of PD-L1 blockade in urothelial cancer. Profiled with immunoSEQ multiplex PCR; TCRdb holds only in-frame clones, not every one. The sample yields 130,000 or so clones, roughly 83% seen once. Time point described: pretreatment peripheral blood. The material was PBMCs, obtained around atezolizumab (anti-PD-L1) treatment. The receptors derive from a man aged 45-60 years with urothelial cancer.

V usage is TRBV19 and J usage is TRBJ2-6, with D unresolved. The length of the CDR3 is 15 residues. Germline-derived CDR1 and CDR2 are LNHDA and SQIVND (reference sequence). Trimming shortened V by 7 bases and J by 1 base, and 11 bases separated the two germline ends. CDR3 sequence reads: CASTYGASGANVLTF. CDR3 nucleotide sequence: TGTGCCAGTACCTATGGTGCGTCTGGGGCCAACGTCCTGACTTTC.

This clone was seen a few times. The rearrangement uses TRBV7-9 and TRBJ2-1, with a possible D match to TRBD2 (6 bases). Germline V CDR1 and CDR2: SEHNR, FQNEAQ (reference sequence). Trimming left V 5 bases short and J 0 bases short, with 14 bases between. This CDR3 spans 16 amino acids. The DNA of the CDR3 is TGTGCCAGCAGCCATAGGGACGGGAGCTCCTACAATGAGCAGTTCTTC. This translates into CASSHRDGSSYNEQFF.

The chain links TRBV7-9 to TRBJ2-1; possibly TRBD1 for D (5 bases). Trimming removed 7 bases at V and 8 bases at J, with 21 bases between. There are 15 residues in the CDR3. Per germline, CDR1 SEHNR and CDR2 FQNEAQ (reference sequence). In DNA, the CDR3 is TGTGCCAGCAAACACCGGCAGGGTGGTTTTGATGAGCAGTTCTTC. It specifies CASKHRQGGFDEQFF.

The J gene is TRBJ1-4, the V gene TRBV13; D is undetermined. The CDR3 runs 17 residues. Germline V gene lookup returns CDR1 PRHDT and CDR2 FYEKMQ (reference sequence). With 1 base removed from V and 4 bases from J, the gap between germline ends came to 16 bases. Here the CDR3 reads CASSLVGLDGNNEKLFF. The DNA for the CDR3 is TGTGCCAGCAGCTTAGTTGGGCTGGACGGGAATAATGAAAAACTGTTTTTT.

The chain has TRBV10-3 and TRBJ1-3, with unresolved D. V lost 4 bases to trimming and J lost 0 bases, with 13 bases between them. CDR1 and CDR2 (germline): ENHRY, SYGVKD. The CDR3 is 16 residues long. In nucleotides, the CDR3 is TGTGCCATCAGTGGCGGGGTCCCCAACTCTGGAAACACCATATATTTT. Protein: CAISGGVPNSGNTIYF.

V gene TRBV7-3 combines with J gene TRBJ1-2; D may be TRBD1 (5 bases). Germline values: CDR1 SGHTA, CDR2 FQGTGA. The CDR3 runs to 13 residues. Trimming pared 2 bases from V and 4 bases from J, leaving 8 bases between. CDR3 loop: CASSLGTGYGYTF. The CDR3 DNA sequence: TGTGCCAGCAGCTTAGGAACAGGCTATGGCTACACCTTC.

The V call is TRBV5-1, the J call TRBJ2-3, with 8 bases that match TRBD1. CDR1 is SGHRS, CDR2 YFSETQ, per germline. This CDR3 contains 14 residues. V lost 3 bases and J lost 1; bases outside the gene matches: 1. DNA of the CDR3: TGCGCCAGCAGCTCGGGACAGGGCACAGATACGCAGTATTTT. Translated: CASSSGQGTDTQYF.

The chain employs TRBV5-4 and TRBJ2-3; a weak D match, TRBD2 (5 bases). This CDR3 region has 15 residues. V was trimmed by 4 bases and J by 2 bases, leaving 14 bases between them. The V gene's germline CDR1 is SGHNT and CDR2 YYREEE (reference sequence). CDR3: CASSPGNPNTDTQYF. CDR3 nucleotides: TGTGCCAGCAGCCCCGGGAATCCTAACACAGATACGCAGTATTTT.

This chain uses TRBV6-6 with TRBJ2-3; TRBD2 agrees at 9 bases. Germline assignment: CDR1 MNHNY and CDR2 SVGAGI (reference sequence). This CDR3 region has 16 residues. J lost 7 bases, V lost 7 bases, and 15 bases had no gene match. The CDR3 here is CASTPSAGGSRYTQYF. The CDR3 region has the DNA TGTGCCAGCACCCCGTCCGCGGGAGGGTCCCGCTATACGCAGTATTTT.

The V and J genes are TRBV7-9 and TRBJ1-5, with a possible D match to TRBD1 (5 bases). Germline CDR1 is SEHNR and CDR2 is FQNEAQ (reference sequence). The CDR3 runs to 15 residues. V lost 2 bases and J 8 bases, leaving 16 bases between the germline ends. Here the CDR3 reads CASSLYEGEGEPQHF. CDR3 sequence (DNA): TGTGCCAGCAGCTTATATGAAGGGGAAGGGGAGCCCCAGCATTTT.

The chain employs TRBV9 and TRBJ2-5, with 13 bases lining up with TRBD2. The CDR3 is 17 residues long. The V gene end was trimmed by 2 bases and the J gene end by 3 bases; junction bases not matched to a gene: 7. Germline loops: CDR1 SGDLS, CDR2 YYNGEE. CDR3 loop: CASSVLGLAGAEETQYF. DNA for the CDR3: TGTGCCAGCAGCGTCCTTGGACTAGCGGGAGCGGAAGAGACCCAGTACTTC.

This clone was seen repeatedly, ten times or more. V usage is TRBV2 and J usage is TRBJ2-7; D unclear. Germline V gene sequence: CDR1 SNHLY, CDR2 FYNNEI. With 2 bases removed from V and 7 bases from J, the gap between germline ends came to 12 bases. The CDR3 runs to 13 residues. The CDR3 DNA reads TGTGCCAGCAGTGAACGCCAAAAACTAGAGCAGTACTTC. Protein: CASSERQKLEQYF. The variable domain in full, with the rest retrieved from reference TRBV2 and TRBJ2-7, is EPEVTQTPSHQVTQMGQEVILRCVPISNHLYFYWYRQILGQKVEFLVSFYNNEISEKSEIFDDQFSVERPDGSNFTLKIRSTKLEDSAMYFCASSERQKLEQYFGPGTRLTVT.

The chain recombines TRBV18 with TRBJ1-5, with D possibly TRBD1 on 6 matching bases. V lost 6 bases, J lost 4 bases, and 16 bases lay in between. The CDR3 covers 15 residues. Germline loops: CDR1 KGHSH, CDR2 LQKENI. CDR3 sequence: CASSTGGDTNQPQHF. CDR3 coding DNA: TGTGCCAGCTCGACGGGGGGCGATACGAATCAGCCCCAGCATTTT.

J is TRBJ2-1 and V is TRBV6-1; D may be TRBD2 (6 bases). Trimming took off 4 bases at V and 12 bases at J, with 13 bases between the two ends. The CDR3 is made up of 12 amino acids. Germline CDR1 is MNHNS and CDR2 is SASEGT. The CDR3 DNA reads TGTGCCAGCAGTGCCCGGGAGAGGGGGCAGTTCTTC. Translating gives CASSARERGQFF.

J is TRBJ1-4 and V is TRBV21-1; the DNA was not used to check the table's D call, TRBD1. TRBV21-1 is shown as a pseudogene. The CDR3 is made up of 18 amino acids. CDR3 amino acids: CASSKVGYRAPQGEKLFF. As DNA, the CDR3 is TGTGCCAGCAGCAAAGTCGGATACCGGGCCCCACAGGGGGAAAAACTGTTTTTT.

The rearrangement uses TRBV15 and TRBJ2-5; 8 bases line up with TRBD1. The ends lost 10 bases at V and 4 bases at J; junction bases unmatched: 5. Germline V gene lookup returns CDR1 LNHNV and CDR2 YYDKDF (reference sequence). The CDR3 runs 12 residues. The CDR3 coding sequence is TGTGCCATCGACAGGGGCCGAGAGACCCAGTACTTC. Its protein product is CAIDRGRETQYF.